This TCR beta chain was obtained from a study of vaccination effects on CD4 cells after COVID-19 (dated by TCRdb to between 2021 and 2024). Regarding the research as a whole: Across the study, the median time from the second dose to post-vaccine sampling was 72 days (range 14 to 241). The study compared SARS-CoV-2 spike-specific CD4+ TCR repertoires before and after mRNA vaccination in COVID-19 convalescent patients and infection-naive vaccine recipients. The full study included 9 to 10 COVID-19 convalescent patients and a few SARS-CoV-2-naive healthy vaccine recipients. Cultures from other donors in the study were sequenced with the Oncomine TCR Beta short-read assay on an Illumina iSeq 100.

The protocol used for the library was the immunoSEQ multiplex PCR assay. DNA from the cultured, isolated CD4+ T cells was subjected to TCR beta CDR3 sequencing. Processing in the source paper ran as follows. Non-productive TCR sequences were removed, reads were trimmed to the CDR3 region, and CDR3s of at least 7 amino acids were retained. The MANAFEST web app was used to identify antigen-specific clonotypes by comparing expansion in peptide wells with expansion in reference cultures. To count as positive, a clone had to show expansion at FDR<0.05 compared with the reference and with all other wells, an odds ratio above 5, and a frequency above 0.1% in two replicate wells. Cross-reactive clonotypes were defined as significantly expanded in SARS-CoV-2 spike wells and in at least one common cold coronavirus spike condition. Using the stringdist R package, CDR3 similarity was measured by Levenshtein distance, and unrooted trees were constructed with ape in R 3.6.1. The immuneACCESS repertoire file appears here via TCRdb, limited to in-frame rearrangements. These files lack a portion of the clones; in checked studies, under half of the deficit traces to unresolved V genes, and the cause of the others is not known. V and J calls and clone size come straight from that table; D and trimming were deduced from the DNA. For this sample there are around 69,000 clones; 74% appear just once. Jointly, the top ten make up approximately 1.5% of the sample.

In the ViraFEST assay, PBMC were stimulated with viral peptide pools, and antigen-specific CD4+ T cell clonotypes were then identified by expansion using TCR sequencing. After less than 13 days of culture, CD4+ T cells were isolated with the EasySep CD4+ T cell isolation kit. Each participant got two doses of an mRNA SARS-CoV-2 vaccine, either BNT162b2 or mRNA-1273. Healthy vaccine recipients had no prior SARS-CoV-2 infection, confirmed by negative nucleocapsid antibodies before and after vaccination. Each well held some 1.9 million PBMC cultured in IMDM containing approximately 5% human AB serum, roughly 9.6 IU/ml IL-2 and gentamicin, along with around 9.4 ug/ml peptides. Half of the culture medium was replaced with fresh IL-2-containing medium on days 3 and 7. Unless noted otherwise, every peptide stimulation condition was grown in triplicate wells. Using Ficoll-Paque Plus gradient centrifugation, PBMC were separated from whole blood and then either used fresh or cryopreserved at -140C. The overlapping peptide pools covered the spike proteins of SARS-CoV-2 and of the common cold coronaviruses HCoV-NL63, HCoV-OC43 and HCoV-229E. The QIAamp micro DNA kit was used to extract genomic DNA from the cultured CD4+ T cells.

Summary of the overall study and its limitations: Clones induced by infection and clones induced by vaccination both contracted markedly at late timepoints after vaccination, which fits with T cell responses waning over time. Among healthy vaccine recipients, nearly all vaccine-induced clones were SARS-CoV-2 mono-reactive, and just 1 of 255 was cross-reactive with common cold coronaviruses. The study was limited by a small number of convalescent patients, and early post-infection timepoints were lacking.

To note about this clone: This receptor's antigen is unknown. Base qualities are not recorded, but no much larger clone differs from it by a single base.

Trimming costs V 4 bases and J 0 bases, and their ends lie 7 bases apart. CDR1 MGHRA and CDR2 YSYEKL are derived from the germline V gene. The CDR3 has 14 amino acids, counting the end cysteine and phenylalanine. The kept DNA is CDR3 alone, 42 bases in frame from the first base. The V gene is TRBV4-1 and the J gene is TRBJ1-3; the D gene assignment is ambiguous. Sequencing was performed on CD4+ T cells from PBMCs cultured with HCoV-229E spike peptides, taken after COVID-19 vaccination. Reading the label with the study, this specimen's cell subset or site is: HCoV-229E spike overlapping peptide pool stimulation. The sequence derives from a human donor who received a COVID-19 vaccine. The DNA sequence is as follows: TGCGCCAGCAGCCCCCGGGGCTCTGGAAACACCATATATTTT. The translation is CASSPRGSGNTIYF.